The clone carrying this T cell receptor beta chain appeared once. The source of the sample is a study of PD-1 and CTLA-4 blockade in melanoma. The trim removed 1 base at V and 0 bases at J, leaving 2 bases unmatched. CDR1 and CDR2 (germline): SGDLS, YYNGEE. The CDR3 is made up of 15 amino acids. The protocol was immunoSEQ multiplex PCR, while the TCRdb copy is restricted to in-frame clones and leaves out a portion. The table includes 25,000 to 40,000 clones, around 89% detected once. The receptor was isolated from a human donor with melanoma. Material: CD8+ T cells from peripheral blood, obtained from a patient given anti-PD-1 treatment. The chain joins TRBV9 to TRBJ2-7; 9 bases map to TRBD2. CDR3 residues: CASSVSGGFSYEQYF. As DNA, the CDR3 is TGTGCCAGCAGCGTAAGCGGGGGGTTCTCCTACGAGCAGTACTTC.